The 13 T cell receptor beta chains below come from one sample, sequenced in a study of lymphopenia after photon versus proton radiotherapy (dated by TCRdb to the late 2010s). Library construction relied on the immunoSEQ multiplex PCR assay. TCRdb provides this immuneACCESS table in a form limited to in-frame rearrangements. Some clones are lacking; in checked studies, under half of them reflect an unresolved V gene, and why the rest are absent is not known. A total of some 30,000 clones appear in this sample, about 91% of them only once. The top ten clonotypes cover about 53% of the sample. This specimen was peripheral blood, taken from a patient treated with proton-based radiotherapy. Source of these receptors: an older woman with cholangiocarcinoma. Some clones in this sample may be carry-over from other donors' samples.

V is TRBV9 and J is TRBJ1-5; a weak D match, TRBD1 (5 bases). The CDR3 extends over 14 amino acids. Trimming took off 3 bases at V and 0 bases at J, with 7 bases between the two ends. CDR1 is SGDLS, CDR2 YYNGEE, per germline. CDR3 protein: CASSGTLSNQPQHF. CDR3 in DNA: TGTGCCAGCAGCGGGACACTTAGCAATCAGCCCCAGCATTTT.

The J gene is TRBJ2-2, the V gene TRBV4-1; tentative D call: TRBD1 (6 bases). There are 14 residues in the CDR3. Germline V gene data show CDR1 as MGHRA and CDR2 as YSYEKL. The V gene lost 6 bases and the J gene lost 0 bases, with 8 bases spanning the gap. The chain's CDR3 is CASRRQANTGELFF. Here the CDR3 DNA reads TGCGCCAGCAGGCGACAGGCGAACACCGGGGAGCTGTTTTTT.

J is TRBJ1-6 and V is TRBV5-1, with 7 bases identical to TRBD1. CDR1 and CDR2 (germline): SGHRS, YFSETQ. CDR3 length equals 14 residues. The trim removed 2 bases at V and 7 bases at J, leaving 3 bases unmatched. This CDR3 is CASSFGTVNSPLHF. The CDR3 nucleotides read TGCGCCAGCAGCTTCGGGACAGTCAATTCACCCCTCCACTTT.

This clone has just one count. The chain employs TRBV6-5 and TRBJ1-1; no definite D call. Germline CDR1 is MNHEY and CDR2 is SVGAGI. The CDR3 is made up of 14 amino acids. With 3 bases removed from V and 0 bases from J, the gap between germline ends came to 8 bases. The CDR3 spells CASSYSNMNTEAFF. CDR3 sequence (DNA): TGTGCCAGCAGTTATTCTAACATGAACACTGAAGCTTTCTTT.

This chain connects TRBV7-2 to TRBJ2-5; 9 bases agree with TRBD1. Per germline, CDR1 SGHTA and CDR2 FQGNSA. J was trimmed by 5 bases and V by 2 bases; bases with no gene match: 6. The CDR3 runs 15 residues. CDR3: CASSLTGGAGETQYF. Here the CDR3 DNA reads TGTGCCAGCAGCTTAACAGGGGGCGCGGGTGAGACCCAGTACTTC.

This clone was detected once. J is TRBJ1-1 and V is TRBV11-3, with D possibly being TRBD1 (5 bases). The CDR3 totals 14 residues. Trimming removed 5 bases from V and 1 base from J, with 11 bases in between. Germline V gives CDR1 SGHNT, CDR2 YENEEA. CDR3 nucleotides: TGTGCCAGCAGCCGGGGGTTTGAGAACACTGAAGCTTTCTTT. Translated, it gives CASSRGFENTEAFF.

This clone was observed once. The chain links TRBV27 to TRBJ2-1; D tentatively reads TRBD1 or TRBD2 (5 bases each). Trimming removed 5 bases from V and 9 bases from J, with 29 bases in between. The CDR3 length is 18 residues. The germline CDR1 and CDR2 sequences are MNHEY and SMNVEV (reference sequence). DNA for the CDR3: TGTGCCAGCAGTACCACCGGACTCGGCTGGGATTTGAGGGGTGAGCAGTTCTTC. It yields the protein CASSTTGLGWDLRGEQFF.

J is TRBJ2-7 and V is TRBV5-1; TRBD2 agrees at 9 bases. The CDR3 contains 17 residues. Germline lookup yields CDR1 SGHRS and CDR2 YFSETQ. Trimming at V came to 6 bases and at J to 4 bases, leaving 17 bases not matched to a gene. The CDR3 DNA reads as TGCGCCAGCACCGACGGCCAGGGGCTAGCGGGAAAGTACGAGCAGTACTTC. It encodes CASTDGQGLAGKYEQYF.

The chain combines TRBV6-5 with TRBJ1-3; D is undetermined. V was shortened by 6 bases and J by 3 bases, with 15 bases between the two germline ends. This CDR3 spans 15 amino acids. Germline V gene data show CDR1 as MNHEY and CDR2 as SVGAGI. Here the CDR3 reads CASRLTKTFGNTIYF. The CDR3 DNA follows: TGTGCCAGCAGACTTACAAAGACTTTTGGAAACACCATATATTTT.

The chain combines TRBV11-2 with TRBJ2-1; D gene ambiguous. CDR1 and CDR2 (germline): SGHAT, FQNNGV. Trimming left V 4 bases short and J 1 base short, with 11 bases between. CDR3 length: 15 amino acids. The CDR3 sequence is CASSSLGKSYNEQFF. The DNA of the CDR3 is TGTGCCAGCAGCTCATTGGGTAAGTCCTACAATGAGCAGTTCTTC.

The chain combines TRBV4-1 with TRBJ2-1; D is ambiguous. The germline V gene encodes CDR1 MGHRA and CDR2 YSYEKL. The CDR3 extends over 14 amino acids. With 4 bases removed from V and 5 bases from J, the gap between germline ends came to 12 bases. The CDR3 region is CASSRVPVNNEQFF. The CDR3 DNA reads TGCGCCAGCAGCCGCGTTCCGGTCAACAATGAGCAGTTCTTC.

This chain links TRBV15 with TRBJ1-1; TRBD1 agrees at 12 bases. The V gene's germline CDR1 is LNHNV and CDR2 YYDKDF (reference sequence). The CDR3 spans 16 residues. V lost 1 base and J lost 5; bases outside the gene matches: 5. The CDR3 bases are TGTGCCACCAGCAGAGGGGACAGGGGGCAGGCAACTGAAGCTTTCTTT. Its protein is CATSRGDRGQATEAFF.

The chain carries TRBV13 and TRBJ2-1; 8 positions match TRBD2. J lost 1 base, V lost 6 bases, and 17 bases had no gene match. In germline, CDR1 is PRHDT, CDR2 FYEKMQ (reference sequence). The CDR3 spans 19 residues. CDR3 sequence: CASRAETSGRLTSYNEQFF. The CDR3 DNA sequence: TGTGCCAGCAGAGCAGAGACAAGCGGGAGACTAACTTCCTACAATGAGCAGTTCTTC. The entire variable domain, with the rest obtained from reference TRBV13 and TRBJ2-1, is as follows: AAGVIQSPRHLIKEKRETATLKCYPIPRHDTVYWYQQGPGQDPQFLISFYEKMQSDKGSIPDRFSAQQFSDYHSELNMSSLELGDSALYFCASRAETSGRLTSYNEQFFGPGTRLTVL.